The 31 T cell receptor beta chains below all came from one sample that was sequenced in a study of T cell responses to AZD1222 COVID-19 vaccine. TCRdb's table, derived via immunoSEQ multiplex PCR, lists solely in-frame clones and lacks some. This table has 95,000 to 130,000 clones, less than 90% appearing once. Sequenced material: peripheral blood, taken on day 0 of AZD1222 vaccination. These receptors all come from an adult in good health.

In DNA, the CDR3 is TGTGCCAGCAGCCAAGATGGGCAGGGTTGGGATGGCTACACCTTC. Translation: CASSQDGQGWDGYTF. This chain uses TRBV4-2 with TRBJ1-2; possibly TRBD1 for D (5 bases). Germline-derived CDR1 and CDR2 are LGHNA and YNFKEQ. Trimming took off 0 bases at V and 6 bases at J, with 14 bases between the two ends. CDR3 length equals 15 residues.

This sequence joins TRBV5-1 and TRBJ1-2; TRBD1 aligns across 7 bases. V dropped 4 bases and J dropped 5; count of bases not matched to a gene: 11. The CDR3 sequence is 15 residues long. The germline V gene has CDR1 SGHRS and CDR2 YFSETQ. CDR3 bases: TGCGCCAGCAGCAAGGGGGCAGGGACAGCTTATGGCTACACCTTC. This translates into CASSKGAGTAYGYTF.

The chain carries TRBV14 and TRBJ1-2; possible D gene TRBD1, 6 bases. Germline CDR1 SGHDN, CDR2 FVKESK. With 4 bases removed from V and 3 bases from J, the gap between germline ends came to 9 bases. This CDR3 is built from 13 residues. The CDR3 coding sequence is TGTGCCAGCAGCCCCCAGGGGCACTATGGCTACACCTTC. Its translation is CASSPQGHYGYTF.

The chain links TRBV7-8 to TRBJ2-7; D gene ambiguous. The CDR3 totals 13 residues. Germline assignment: CDR1 SGHVS and CDR2 FQNEAQ. V was trimmed by 4 bases and J by 3 bases, leaving 10 bases between them. In DNA form, the CDR3 reads TGTGCCAGCAGCTCCGATCTCGACTACGAGCAGTACTTC. Protein: CASSSDLDYEQYF.

The V gene is TRBV28, the J gene TRBJ1-1; perhaps TRBD1 as D (5 bases). Germline V CDR1 and CDR2: MDHEN, SYDVKM. V was trimmed by 5 bases and J by 12 bases, leaving 13 bases between them. The CDR3 contains 11 residues. CDR3 in DNA: TGTGCCAGCAGTCCCTCCAGGGATTCTTTCTTT. Its protein is CASSPSRDSFF.

V is TRBV28 and J is TRBJ2-7, with D tentatively TRBD1 (5 bases). This CDR3 region has 15 residues. Germline CDR1 MDHEN, CDR2 SYDVKM. V lost 4 bases and J 3 bases, leaving 16 bases between the germline ends. For the CDR3, the DNA is TGTGCCAGCAGTTCACCGCCGACAGTACTCTACGAGCAGTACTTC. Its translation: CASSSPPTVLYEQYF.

This clone showed up just once. J is TRBJ2-1 and V is TRBV7-9; 8 positions agree with TRBD1. With V trimmed by 4 bases and J by 3 bases, 17 bases remained unmatched. CDR3 length equals 19 residues. CDR1 and CDR2 (germline): SEHNR, FQNEAQ (reference sequence). The CDR3, as DNA: TGTGCCAGCAGCTCGACCCGAATCCTGGACAGGGCCGTCTACAATGAGCAGTTCTTC. Encoded protein: CASSSTRILDRAVYNEQFF.

The rearrangement uses TRBV5-4 and TRBJ1-3; tentatively, D is TRBD1 (5 bases). The CDR3 is 16 residues long. The V end was cut by 0 bases, the J end by 2 bases, with 12 bases between. Germline CDR1 SGHNT, CDR2 YYREEE (reference sequence). CDR3 region: CASSLAGTNPGNTIYF. The CDR3 nucleotides read TGTGCCAGCAGCTTGGCCGGGACGAACCCTGGAAACACCATATATTTT.

The sample holds one count of this clone. V gene TRBV6-2 or TRBV6-3 combines with J gene TRBJ2-1, with 7 positions matching TRBD2. The CDR3 length is 16 residues. J lost 0 bases, V lost 6 bases, and 8 bases had no gene match. Germline CDR1 MNHEY, CDR2 SVGEGT. For the CDR3, the DNA is TGTGCCAGCAGCTCAAAGCGGGGTAGCTCCTACAATGAGCAGTTCTTC. It yields the protein CASSSKRGSSYNEQFF.

The gene calls are TRBV5-6 and TRBJ2-2; TRBD2 is a possible D gene (7 bases). The CDR3 totals 15 residues. Trimming shortened V by 3 bases and J by 4 bases, and 13 bases separated the two germline ends. Germline V gene sequence: CDR1 SGHDT, CDR2 YYEEEE. CDR3 amino acids: CASSWRGEGTGELFF. CDR3 DNA: TGTGCCAGCAGCTGGAGGGGGGAGGGCACCGGGGAGCTGTTTTTT.

CDR3 DNA: TGTGCCAGCAGCTTAGATGGGAGGATGGGTAAGGATGAGCAGTTCTTC. Translation gives CASSLDGRMGKDEQFF. V gene TRBV11-3 combines with J gene TRBJ2-1, with D tentatively TRBD2 (6 bases). This CDR3 has 16 amino acids. Germline CDR1 is SGHNT and CDR2 is YENEEA. The V end lost 0 bases, the J end lost 8 bases, and 17 bases lay between the germline ends.

The chain joins TRBV7-2 to TRBJ2-5; either TRBD1 or TRBD2 may supply D (5 bases each). Trimming took 5 bases from V and 7 from J, leaving 17 bases between them. Germline CDR1 is SGHTA and CDR2 is FQGNSA. The CDR3 has 14 amino acids. Here the CDR3 reads CASSPRTGPATQYF. Here the CDR3 DNA reads TGTGCCAGCAGCCCACGGACGGGGCCGGCGACCCAGTACTTC.

The CDR3 coding sequence is TGTGCCAGCAGCTTGAGGGTCCCTAACTATGGCTACACCTTC. Residues: CASSLRVPNYGYTF. The V call is TRBV5-6, the J call TRBJ1-2; D is ambiguous. The germline V gene encodes CDR1 SGHDT and CDR2 YYEEEE. V was clipped by 1 base and J by 0 bases, with 7 bases between them. The CDR3 totals 14 residues.

The chain has TRBV6-5 and TRBJ2-7; D is perhaps TRBD2 (6 bases). V lost 2 bases and J lost 3, with 8 bases in between. Germline V gene lookup returns CDR1 MNHEY and CDR2 SVGAGI. This CDR3 has 13 residues. CDR3 DNA sequence: TGTGCCAGCAGTTACAAGGGAGGCTACGAGCAGTACTTC. It encodes CASSYKGGYEQYF.

This chain uses TRBV3-1 (or the pseudogene TRBV3-2) with TRBJ1-3; the D gene is possibly TRBD1 (5 bases). The V end lost 4 bases, the J end lost 3 bases, and 16 bases lay between the germline ends. CDR1 is LGHDT and CDR2 is YNNKEL in the germline V gene (reference sequence). The CDR3 has 16 residues. For the CDR3, the DNA is TGTGCCAGCAGCCCCTACCTTAGGGGACGTGGAAACACCATATATTTT. This sequence encodes CASSPYLRGRGNTIYF.

The V and J genes are TRBV14 and TRBJ2-1; TRBD2 matches 8 bases. The CDR3 has 15 residues. Germline V gene data show CDR1 as SGHDN and CDR2 as FVKESK. The ends lost 0 bases at V and 4 bases at J; junction bases unmatched: 2. The CDR3 reads CASSQDAGGYNEQFF. The CDR3 nucleotides are TGTGCCAGCAGCCAAGATGCGGGAGGATACAATGAGCAGTTCTTC.

V gene TRBV14 combines with J gene TRBJ2-3; no clear D. V dropped 1 base and J dropped 5 bases, with 7 bases sitting between them. The germline V gene has CDR1 SGHDN and CDR2 FVKESK. The CDR3 spans 13 residues. CDR3 residues: CASSQAPEDTQYF. DNA of the CDR3: TGTGCCAGCAGCCAAGCCCCCGAAGATACGCAGTATTTT.

The chain recombines TRBV19 with TRBJ1-2, with D maybe TRBD1 (5 bases). The CDR3 totals 13 residues. V lost 10 bases and J 8 bases, leaving 20 bases between the germline ends. In germline, CDR1 is LNHDA, CDR2 SQIVND (reference sequence). The CDR3 DNA reads TGTGCCACCTCATCAGGGAACCTCCGAGGCTACACCTTC. Amino acid sequence: CATSSGNLRGYTF.

The rearrangement links TRBV5-4 to TRBJ2-3, with 12 bases aligning to TRBD2. CDR1 SGHNT and CDR2 YYREEE come from the germline V gene (reference sequence). The CDR3 has 15 amino acids. V was clipped by 7 bases and J by 4 bases; unmatched bases: 7. The DNA of the CDR3 is TGTGCCAGCGGCATTGGACTAGCGGGGTCAGATACGCAGTATTTT. Translation: CASGIGLAGSDTQYF.

The genes are TRBV13 and TRBJ1-5, with TRBD1 matching over 7 bases. With V trimmed by 6 bases and J by 3 bases, 5 bases remained unmatched. Looked up from germline, CDR1 is PRHDT and CDR2 is FYEKMQ (reference sequence). The CDR3 totals 14 residues. CDR3 residues: CASSVGQLNQPQHF. CDR3 nucleotides: TGTGCCAGCAGTGTGGGACAGCTCAATCAGCCCCAGCATTTT.

The rearrangement links TRBV19 to TRBJ2-7; D uncertain. The ends were cut back, 6 bases at V and 3 bases at J, with 18 bases in the middle. This CDR3 region has 15 residues. CDR1 is LNHDA, CDR2 SQIVND, per germline (reference sequence). CDR3 region: CASSRYYPASYEQYF. As DNA, the CDR3 is TGTGCCAGTAGCCGATATTATCCGGCTAGCTACGAGCAGTACTTC.

The V gene is TRBV7-2, the J gene TRBJ2-7; 8 bases map to TRBD2. V was clipped by 0 bases and J by 0 bases; unmatched bases: 4. The CDR3 loop spans 16 amino acids. The germline V gene has CDR1 SGHTA and CDR2 FQGNSA. The CDR3 is CASSLAFSGVSYEQYF. CDR3 DNA: TGTGCCAGCAGCTTAGCGTTTAGCGGGGTCTCCTACGAGCAGTACTTC.

The chain uses TRBV5-8 and TRBJ1-4; 7 nucleotides line up with TRBD1. Germline loops: CDR1 SGHTS, CDR2 YDEGEE. Trimming took 2 bases from V and 0 from J; bases not matched to a gene: 13. The CDR3 has 19 amino acids. As DNA, the CDR3 is TGTGCCAGCAGCTTAGCTTTTACCGGGACAGCTGCAACTAATGAAAAACTGTTTTTT. This encodes CASSLAFTGTAATNEKLFF.

The chain uses TRBV24-1 and TRBJ2-2; D perhaps matches TRBD1 (7 bases). This CDR3 is 15 amino acids long. The V gene's germline CDR1 is KGHDR and CDR2 SFDVKD. The V end was cut by 8 bases, the J end by 5 bases, with 17 bases between. The CDR3 coding sequence is TGTGCCACCAACTGGGGGGCAGGGGGAACCGGGGAGCTGTTTTTT. Translated: CATNWGAGGTGELFF.

This chain links TRBV9 with TRBJ2-1, with D tentatively TRBD2 (6 bases). Germline lookup yields CDR1 SGDLS and CDR2 YYNGEE. The CDR3 has 16 amino acids. V lost 0 bases and J lost 7, with 17 bases in between. The CDR3 protein is CASSVESGWAGNEQFF. CDR3 DNA: TGTGCCAGCAGCGTAGAGTCGGGGTGGGCGGGGAATGAGCAGTTCTTC.

The chain links TRBV6-5 to TRBJ2-7, with 7 bases that match TRBD1. The germline V gene encodes CDR1 MNHEY and CDR2 SVGAGI. This CDR3 is built from 14 residues. Trimming cost V 6 bases and J 4 bases; bases outside gene matches: 9. Written as DNA, the CDR3 is TGTGCCAGCAGCCGCCCCGGGACAGTATACGAGCAGTACTTC. Encoded protein: CASSRPGTVYEQYF.

The rearrangement uses TRBV9 and TRBJ2-7, with D tentatively TRBD2 (5 bases). CDR1 is SGDLS and CDR2 is YYNGEE in the germline V gene. Trimming removed 0 bases from V and 6 bases from J, with 10 bases in between. This CDR3 is built from 13 residues. The CDR3 DNA follows: TGTGCCAGCAGCGTAGCCCCGAGGGCCGAGCAGTACTTC. Protein sequence: CASSVAPRAEQYF.

DNA for the CDR3: TGTGCCAGCAGCTTTGGGTTGAAACACAGGTCTGGCTACACCTTC. Protein: CASSFGLKHRSGYTF. The rearrangement uses TRBV7-8 and TRBJ1-2; D might be TRBD1 (5 bases). From germline, CDR1 is SGHVS and CDR2 FQNEAQ. V lost 3 bases and J 7 bases, leaving 18 bases between the germline ends. The CDR3 consists of 15 residues. Full variable domain (outside the CDR3, taken from reference TRBV7-8 and TRBJ1-2): GAGVSQSPRYKVAKRGQDVALRCDPISGHVSLFWYQQALGQGPEFLTYFQNEAQLDKSGLPSDRFFAERPEGSVSTLKIQRTQQEDSAVYLCASSFGLKHRSGYTFGSGTRLTVV.

The chain recombines TRBV12-2 with TRBJ1-1; the listed D gene, TRBD1, was not tested against the DNA. TRBV12-2 is termed a pseudogene. This CDR3 region has 15 residues. CDR3 coding DNA: TGTGCAAGTCGCTTAGCCGAGGGGGTGGGACCCGAAGCTTTCTTT. This translates into CASRLAEGVGPEAFF.

Only one count was recorded for this clone. This chain links TRBV28 with TRBJ2-7, with D possibly being TRBD1 or TRBD2 (5 bases each). The CDR3 loop spans 13 amino acids. V was pared by 3 bases and J by 2 bases, with 8 bases between. Looked up from germline, CDR1 is MDHEN and CDR2 is SYDVKM. CDR3 DNA: TGTGCCAGCAGTTTGGGGGAGCCCTACGAGCAGTACTTC. Encoded protein: CASSLGEPYEQYF.

The CDR3 DNA sequence: TGTGCCAGCAGTTGGGACGGTGGCACTGAAGCTTTCTTT. Its protein product is CASSWDGGTEAFF. The chain couples TRBV28 to TRBJ1-1; weak D call: TRBD1 (5 bases). The germline gives CDR1 MDHEN, CDR2 SYDVKM. CDR3 size: 13 residues. Trimming pared 4 bases from V and 4 bases from J, leaving 10 bases between.